The clone carrying this T cell receptor beta chain has a handful of counts. With V trimmed by 5 bases and J by 5 bases, 7 bases remained unmatched. There are 14 residues in the CDR3. Germline V gene lookup returns CDR1 LGHDT and CDR2 YNNKEL (reference sequence). The time point denotes: healthy volunteer bleed at 6 weeks. The template was total RNA from unfractionated whole blood. A single record per CDR3 protein comes from TCRdb applying MiXCR to the RACE reads. Counted here are tens of thousands of distinct CDR3 sequences, under 10% occurring once; the ten biggest clones make up roughly 1.5%. This entry comes from a study of human T cells and chemical hapten exposure.

Sequencing was carried out using whole blood. The receptor was derived from a male donor in good health. Some clones in this sample may be carry-over from other donors' samples. This chain links TRBV3-1 with TRBJ2-3, with 7 bases matching TRBD2. Here the CDR3 reads CASSSVGGGDTQYF. Here the CDR3 DNA reads TGTGCCAGCAGCTCCGTGGGGGGGGGAGATACGCAGTATTTT.